This T cell receptor beta chain was sequenced during a study of early T cells in non-severe SARS-CoV-2 infection. Overall study context: Whole-blood bulk RNA, unsorted, was sequenced, and chains were unpaired. General study points: Using VDJdb, the matching emphasized anti-spike CD8 responses while missing private and CD4 specificities.

Individual cDNA molecules carried attached unique molecular identifiers. TCRdb re-called the 5' RACE reads through MiXCR, storing one row per CDR3 protein. The sample yields under 85,000 distinct CDR3 sequences, around 13% seen once. Turning to this clonotype: Its antigen is as yet unknown.

Germline loops: CDR1 SGHRS, CDR2 YFSETQ. The ends were cut back, 5 bases at V and 2 bases at J, with 10 bases in the middle. This CDR3 is built from 14 residues. The V gene is TRBV5-1, the J gene TRBJ2-2, with D possibly matching TRBD1 (5 bases). The TCR was taken from an adult who was a healthcare worker with PCR-confirmed SARS-CoV-2 infection or an uninfected control (not recorded which). Input material: whole blood. This chain's CDR3 is CASSSDTNTGELFF. Here the CDR3 DNA reads TGCGCCAGCAGTTCGGACACAAACACCGGGGAGCTGTTTTTT. Using reference TRBV5-1 and TRBJ2-2 for the parts outside the CDR3, the full variable domain is KAGVTQTPRYLIKTRGQQVTLSCSPISGHRSVSWYQQTPGQGLQFLFEYFSETQRNKGNFPGRFSGRQFSNSRSEMNVSTLELGDSALYLCASSSDTNTGELFFGEGSRLTVL.